Listed below are T cell receptor beta chains from one sample, sequenced in a study of STAT3 mutations in large granular lymphocyte leukemia. TCRdb's copy holds only in-frame clones and misses some; the assay was immunoSEQ multiplex PCR. The repertoire holds roughly 31,000 clones, 70% to 80% seen once, with 30% in the top ten. Source material: peripheral blood mononuclear cells. These receptor sequences come from a woman aged 45-65 years with T-cell large granular lymphocyte leukemia. Some clones in this sample may be carry-over from other donors' samples. Each CDR3 is given with its conserved first and last residue.

v_gene	j_gene	CDR3aa
TRBV7-2	TRBJ2-5	CASSLRSETQYF
TRBV11-2	TRBJ2-7	CASSPFGTGPYEQYF
TRBV4-1	TRBJ2-7	CASSQGAGGSYEQYF
TRBV6-1	TRBJ2-7	CASSEGQGQGYF
TRBV18	TRBJ1-2	CASSSGEVDYGYTF
TRBV30	TRBJ2-1	CAWSLDRARFF
TRBV27	TRBJ1-2	CASSDRHYGYTF
TRBV9	TRBJ1-2	CASSVGIGGAGKDNYGYTF
TRBV6-5	TRBJ2-5	CASSLAGVRETQYF
TRBV7-9	TRBJ2-7	CASSTQAVGGEQYF
TRBV4-1	TRBJ1-5	CASSSRTGANQPQHF
TRBV7-9	TRBJ2-3	CASSPPPSTDTQYF
TRBV27	TRBJ1-5	CASSFPGQPQHF
TRBV5-1	TRBJ2-2	CASSLAPAGNTGELFF
TRBV5-1	TRBJ2-2	CASSPGLDPNTGELFF
TRBV18	TRBJ1-1	CASSPSLTGGSDTEAFF
TRBV5-4	TRBJ2-3	CASSRLAGTVSGEDTQYF
TRBV27	TRBJ2-3	CASSGTSTDTQYF
TRBV5-1	TRBJ2-7	CASSLAPTSGYEQYF
TRBV27	TRBJ2-2	CASSLGTGGTGELFF
TRBV7-9	TRBJ1-2	CASSFRIYGYTF
TRBV27	TRBJ2-7	CASSPGGPRILYEQYF
TRBV7-2	TRBJ1-2	CASSLASTGTLYGYTF
TRBV18	TRBJ2-2	CASSLGQGFTGELFF
TRBV11-3	TRBJ2-1	CASSLASISYNEQFF
TRBV7-2	TRBJ2-4	CASSPQGLLAKNIQYF